The clone carrying this T cell receptor (beta chain) appeared many times. Molecular barcoding with unique molecular identifiers was used for the TCRbeta library. TCRdb used MiXCR to reprocess the PCR reads, holding one entry per CDR3 protein. The repertoire holds about 72,000 distinct CDR3 sequences, more than 5.5% seen once, with around 2.4% in the top ten. V was pared by 6 bases and J by 2 bases, with 11 bases between. The length of the CDR3 is 14 residues. The germline V gene has CDR1 MNHNS and CDR2 SASEGT. This record belongs to a study of T-cell reconstitution after alpha-beta-depleted transplantation in children.

The chain links TRBV6-1 to TRBJ1-5; D is perhaps TRBD1 (5 bases). The receptor was isolated from a human donor who donated a stem cell graft to a child with acute lymphoblastic leukemia. Sequencing used PBMCs from the stem cell graft donor, obtained from the stem cell graft. The CDR3 coding sequence is TGTGCCAGCAGAGGGGTGTTGGGCAATCAGCCCCAGCATTTT. This translates into CASRGVLGNQPQHF.